Shown below are 14 T cell receptor beta chains from a single sample sequenced in a study of early T cells in non-severe SARS-CoV-2 infection (dated by TCRdb to the early 2020s). Library generation was performed with 5' RACE. Sequencing used a NextSeq 500. Starting from the raw public reads, TCRdb applied fastp trimming at Q25, assembled clones with MiXCR and retained in-frame beta chains. Each record represents a unique CDR3 protein, reported with the most common genes and DNA among its rows. The sample has more than 75,000 distinct CDR3 sequences on record, 12% to 15% of them singletons. 6.1% of the sample lies in the top ten. Material: whole blood. Receptor source: an adult who was a healthcare worker with PCR-confirmed SARS-CoV-2 infection or an uninfected control (not recorded which).

This clonotype showed up just a few times. The rearrangement uses TRBV12-3 or TRBV12-4 and TRBJ1-3; no reliable D call. The CDR3 sequence is 14 residues long. V lost 5 bases and J 11 bases, leaving 19 bases between the germline ends. The DNA for the CDR3 is TGTGCCAGCAGTGGAACCGTGGGTTTCGGGTCCATATATTTT. Protein: CASSGTVGFGSIYF.

The chain couples TRBV18 to TRBJ1-2, with TRBD1 as a possible D gene (5 bases). CDR1 and CDR2 from the germline V gene are KGHSH and LQKENI. V lost 3 bases to trimming and J lost 3 bases, with 17 bases between them. The CDR3 covers 16 residues. The CDR3 sequence: CASSPVGAGGDYGYTF. CDR3 in DNA: TGTGCCAGCTCACCGGTTGGCGCTGGGGGAGACTATGGCTACACCTTC.

This clonotype appeared a few times. J is TRBJ2-5 and V is TRBV4-2; D ambiguous. CDR1 and CDR2 from the germline V gene are LGHNA and YNFKEQ. The germline V and J ends were trimmed by 0 bases and 5 bases, with 13 bases remaining between them. This CDR3 has 15 amino acids. Here the CDR3 reads CASSQEQAVQETQYF. In nucleotides, the CDR3 is TGTGCCAGCAGCCAAGAGCAGGCCGTCCAGGAGACCCAGTACTTC.

This chain uses TRBV3-1 with TRBJ2-7; tentative D call: TRBD1 (5 bases). Trimming left V 4 bases short and J 3 bases short, with 10 bases between. This CDR3 is 13 amino acids long. CDR1 LGHDT and CDR2 YNNKEL come from the germline V gene (reference sequence). DNA of the CDR3: TGTGCCAGCAGCCGGGGCCGGCACTACGAGCAGTACTTC. Protein product: CASSRGRHYEQYF.

This sequence joins TRBV23-1 and TRBJ2-4; 12 bases align to TRBD2. TRBV23-1 is an ORF, and what it does is uncertain. V dropped 1 base and J dropped 2; count of bases not matched to a gene: 9. The CDR3 length is 19 residues. This chain's CDR3 is CASSQFDTSGGKTKNIQYF. CDR3 DNA: TGCGCCAGCAGTCAATTTGATACTAGCGGGGGGAAAACCAAAAACATTCAGTACTTC.

In its sample, this clonotype was seen a few times. The CDR3 bases are TGTGCCAGCAGCTTCGGGGTCCTAGGGACCCAGTACTTC. It is translated as CASSFGVLGTQYF. The chain recombines TRBV7-2 with TRBJ2-5; a possible D gene is TRBD2 (5 bases). The CDR3 consists of 13 residues. V shed 3 bases and J shed 7 bases, with 12 bases lying between them. The V gene's germline CDR1 is SGHTA and CDR2 FQGNSA.

This clonotype was recorded many times. The rearrangement links TRBV29-1 to TRBJ2-3; D possibly corresponds to TRBD2 (7 bases). CDR1 and CDR2 from the germline V gene are SQVTM and ANQGSEA. Deletions cut 2 bases from V and 6 bases from J, with 15 bases between. This CDR3 region has 14 residues. The CDR3 sequence is CSVEIAGAGDTQYF. DNA for the CDR3: TGCAGCGTTGAAATTGCGGGGGCCGGGGATACGCAGTATTTT.

This rearrangement joins TRBV12-3 or TRBV12-4 to TRBJ2-4; the match to TRBD2 covers 10 bases. This CDR3 region has 14 residues. The V segment lost 4 bases and the J segment 5 bases; nucleotides outside the gene matches: 2. The CDR3 loop is CASSSLAGENIQYF. For the CDR3, the DNA is TGTGCCAGCAGTTCGCTAGCGGGGGAAAACATTCAGTACTTC.

This clonotype was recorded many times. The rearrangement links TRBV6-1 to TRBJ2-5; maybe TRBD2 (6 bases). The CDR3 sequence is 15 residues long. The V end was cut by 3 bases, the J end by 0 bases, with 11 bases between. Germline CDR1 MNHNS, CDR2 SASEGT. CDR3 coding DNA: TGTGCCAGCAGTGAGAGCGGGCTAGACCAAGAGACCCAGTACTTC. Translated, it gives CASSESGLDQETQYF.

The chain employs TRBV6-1 and TRBJ2-7; 8 bases are a match to TRBD1. The V segment lost 4 bases and the J segment 8 bases; nucleotides outside the gene matches: 4. CDR3 length: 12 residues. The germline V gene has CDR1 MNHNS and CDR2 SASEGT. For the CDR3, the DNA is TGTGCCAGCAGTGGGACAGGGTATAAGCAGTACTTC. Its translation is CASSGTGYKQYF.

The rearrangement uses TRBV28 and TRBJ1-4, with D possibly TRBD1 on 5 matching bases. The CDR3 is 13 amino acids. V gave up 8 bases and J gave up 8 bases, with 15 bases separating them. CDR1 is MDHEN, CDR2 SYDVKM, per germline. CDR3 DNA: TGTGCCAGCTTGGGCGGGACGGAAGAAAAACTGTTTTTT. Translation gives CASLGGTEEKLFF.

The chain uses TRBV4-1 and TRBJ1-2; no reliable D call. This CDR3 is 14 amino acids long. Germline V lookup: CDR1 MGHRA, CDR2 YSYEKL. The V and J ends lost 6 bases and 5 bases respectively, with 16 bases between them. In nucleotides, the CDR3 is TGCGCCAGCAGAAAGGTGACCTCTTCTTATGGCTACACCTTC. Its translation is CASRKVTSSYGYTF.

This clonotype has ten or more counts. V is TRBV3-1 and J is TRBJ2-7; D is possibly TRBD2 (7 bases). Germline CDR1 and CDR2: LGHDT and YNNKEL (reference sequence). This CDR3 has 15 amino acids. The germline V and J ends were trimmed by 0 bases and 2 bases, with 11 bases remaining between them. The CDR3 loop reads CASSQEDGGPYEQYF. CDR3 DNA: TGTGCCAGCAGCCAAGAGGACGGGGGGCCCTACGAGCAGTACTTC.

This clonotype was detected only a few times. This chain links TRBV20-1 with TRBJ2-7, with 8 bases fitting TRBD2. With V trimmed by 5 bases and J by 5 bases, 8 bases remained unmatched. Germline loops: CDR1 DFQATT, CDR2 SNEGSKA (reference sequence). This CDR3 has 13 amino acids. The CDR3 DNA follows: TGCAGTGCTCCCGGGAGGGGACTGGACGAGCAGTACTTC. Amino acids: CSAPGRGLDEQYF.